These T cell receptor beta chains were read from a single sample in a study of response to subunit inactivated influenza vaccine. TCRdb re-called the RT-PCR reads through MiXCR, storing one row per CDR3 protein. In the table there are 500,000 to 600,000 distinct CDR3 sequences, 14% of which are singletons. This specimen was PBMCs from blood, taken 11 to 12 days after vaccination. The receptors shown here come from a man between 50 and 59 years old who received an inactivated influenza vaccine. Both conserved end residues are part of each CDR3. The order of the fields is J gene, V gene, clone size, D gene, CDR3 DNA, CDR3 protein. A D gene is named only where the DNA matches it firmly. Clone sizes are given selectively: once, few, many, or a class where the clone is expanded.

>TRBJ2-3|TRBV25-1|.|.
TGTGCCAGCCTTGGTCACAGATACACAGATACGCAGTATTTT
CASLGHRYTDTQYF
>TRBJ2-7|TRBV12-3/TRBV12-4|few|.
TGTGCCAGCAGTTTATTTCCGGGGATAGCCTACGAGCAGTACTTC
CASSLFPGIAYEQYF
>TRBJ2-1|TRBV29-1|.|TRBD2
TGCAGCGTCGGGACTAGCGGGAGTAGGGGTTATGAGCAGTTCTTC
CSVGTSGSRGYEQFF
>TRBJ1-1|TRBV5-1|many|TRBD1
TGCGCCAGCAGCGGCGGGACAGGGGGCGTAACTGAAGCTTTCTTT
CASSGGTGGVTEAFF
>TRBJ2-7|TRBV19|few|.
TGTGCCAGTGCCCCGGGGGACTCCTACGAGCAGTACTTC
CASAPGDSYEQYF
>TRBJ2-7|TRBV14|.|TRBD2
TGTGCCAGCAGCCACAGACTAGCGGGAGGGTCCTACGAGCAGTACTTC
CASSHRLAGGSYEQYF
>TRBJ2-1|TRBV15|.|TRBD2
TGTGCCACCAGCAGAGACCTTGGACTAGCGGGTGAGCAGTTCTTC
CATSRDLGLAGEQFF
>TRBJ2-7|TRBV6-2/TRBV6-3|.|TRBD1
TGTGCCAGCAGGGATGGACAGGGGAGCTACGAGCAGTACTTC
CASRDGQGSYEQYF
>TRBJ2-2|TRBV29-1|few|.
TGCAGCGTTTCTCCCTCATTCTCGTCCACCGGGGAGCTGTTTTTT
CSVSPSFSSTGELFF
>TRBJ1-2|TRBV7-9|few|TRBD1
TGTGCCAGCAGCCCGGACAGGGTTGGCTATGGCTACACCTTC
CASSPDRVGYGYTF
>TRBJ1-6|TRBV4-3|.|.
TGCGCCAGCAGCCAAGAGCTACAGGGCTCACCCCTCCACTTT
CASSQELQGSPLHF
>TRBJ2-5|TRBV6-1|.|.
TGTGCCAGCAGTTGGGGGAAGGAGACCCAGTACTTC
CASSWGKETQYF
>TRBJ2-5|TRBV7-9|.|TRBD1
TGTGCCAGCAGGCCGGGACAGGCCTCCCAAGAGACCCAGTACTTC
CASRPGQASQETQYF
>TRBJ1-5|TRBV6-2/TRBV6-3|.|.
TGTGCCAGCAGTCCCTACGAAAATCTTAGGGGGAGCAATCAGCCCCAGCATTTT
CASSPYENLRGSNQPQHF
>TRBJ1-1|TRBV19|few|.
TGTGCCAGTAGTAATCGGGGGGTCGCTGAAGCTTTCTTT
CASSNRGVAEAFF
>TRBJ2-1|TRBV7-9|few|.
TGTGCCAGCAGCTTAATGGACAGTCCCTACAATGAGCAGTTCTTC
CASSLMDSPYNEQFF
>TRBJ1-5|TRBV12-3/TRBV12-4|few|.
TGTGCCAGCAGCCCGGACAGCCCATATCAGCCCCAGCATTTT
CASSPDSPYQPQHF
>TRBJ2-1|TRBV28|.|TRBD2
TGTGCCAGCAGCGAACTAGCGGGAGATCGCGAGCAGTTCTTC
CASSELAGDREQFF
>TRBJ2-2|TRBV11-2|.|TRBD2
TGTGCCAGCAGCTTAGATTGGATGTCTAGCGGCCACACCGGGGAGCTGTTTTTT
CASSLDWMSSGHTGELFF
>TRBJ2-1|TRBV12-3/TRBV12-4|few|TRBD1
TGTGCCAGCAGAAGCAACACCCCCCGGTGGGACAGAGCCGGTGGGCAGTTCTTC
CASRSNTPRWDRAGGQFF
>TRBJ2-7|TRBV10-2|.|.
TGCGCCAGCAGTGAGGTGGGTTACTACGAGCAGTACTTC
CASSEVGYYEQYF
>TRBJ2-1|TRBV6-2/TRBV6-3|.|.
TGTGCCAGCAAAGGTAGCGGCCTCACCTACAATGAGCAGTTCTTC
CASKGSGLTYNEQFF
>TRBJ2-3|TRBV20-1|.|.
TGCAGTGCCAGATCACTAACTTACACAGATACGCAGTATTTT
CSARSLTYTDTQYF
>TRBJ2-1|TRBV4-3|.|TRBD2
TGCGCCAGCAGCCAAGATCTCGGAACTAGCGTGGGTGAGCAGTTCTTC
CASSQDLGTSVGEQFF
>TRBJ2-1|TRBV5-1|few|.
TGCGCCAGCAGCTTAACGGGCGTGACCTACAATGAGCAGTTCTTC
CASSLTGVTYNEQFF
>TRBJ2-3|TRBV7-2|few|.
TGTGCCAGCAGCTCCGATTCCGCCGGGGCAGATACGCAGTATTTT
CASSSDSAGADTQYF
>TRBJ2-2|TRBV24-1|many|TRBD1
TGTGCCACCAGTGATGGAGGAGGACAGGGGGCCACCGGGGAGCTGTTTTTT
CATSDGGGQGATGELFF
>TRBJ1-5|TRBV19|.|.
TGTGCCAGTGCCGCCGGTAGTGGCAGCCAGCCCCAGCATTTT
CASAAGSGSQPQHF
>TRBJ2-2|TRBV19|many|.
TGTGCCAGTAGTCATACAAATCGCCCCGGGGAGCTGTTTTTT
CASSHTNRPGELFF
>TRBJ2-2|TRBV7-2|few|.
TGTGCCAGCAGCTTAGCACCTTCTGGGACACCCGGGGAGCTGTTTTTT
CASSLAPSGTPGELFF
>TRBJ1-5|TRBV2|.|TRBD1
TGTGCCAGCAGCCGGACAGGAGGGATTCAGCCCCAGCATTTT
CASSRTGGIQPQHF
>TRBJ2-2|TRBV4-2|few|.
TGTGCCAGCAGCCGGGAGGATTCGAACACCGGGGAGCTGTTTTTT
CASSREDSNTGELFF
>TRBJ1-1|TRBV6-2/TRBV6-3|.|.
TGTGCCAGCAGTTACTCGGACCGCACTGAAGCTTTCTTT
CASSYSDRTEAFF
>TRBJ2-1|TRBV12-3/TRBV12-4|.|TRBD1
TGTGCCAGCAGGCCTATACAGGGGGCCGCCTACAATGAGCAGTTCTTC
CASRPIQGAAYNEQFF
>TRBJ1-6|TRBV5-1|many|.
TGCGCCAGCAGCAGAGCCGGGACTCGAAATTCACCCCTCCACTTT
CASSRAGTRNSPLHF
>TRBJ1-2|TRBV5-5|few|TRBD1
TGTGCCAGCAGCTTGGCCACCGGGACAGGGGGAGCTAACTATGGCTACACCTTC
CASSLATGTGGANYGYTF
>TRBJ2-7|TRBV12-3/TRBV12-4|.|TRBD1
TGTGCCAGCAGTTTAGGGGGACAGGGGACCCTCGAGCAGTACTTC
CASSLGGQGTLEQYF
>TRBJ2-1|TRBV7-6|.|.
TGTGCCAGCAGCTTAACACTCGCGGGCCCTGCCTACAATGAGCAGTTCTTC
CASSLTLAGPAYNEQFF
>TRBJ2-5|TRBV20-1|.|TRBD2
TGCAGTGCTAGAGCAAGCGGGAGGGCCGAAGAGACCCAGTACTTC
CSARASGRAEETQYF
>TRBJ2-5|TRBV20-1|.|.
TGCAGTGCTAGCGGGGGAGAGACCCAGTACTTC
CSASGGETQYF
>TRBJ2-5|TRBV28|.|.
TGTGCCAGCAGCCTCCCCCCCCATTTAAGGACCCAGTACTTC
CASSLPPHLRTQYF
>TRBJ1-3|TRBV21-1|many|.
TGTGCCAGCAGCAATTTCTTAACCTCTGGAAACACCATATATTTT
CASSNFLTSGNTIYF